One and the same sample provided the 17 T cell receptor beta chains below, sequenced in a study of cytomegalovirus exposure and HLA in healthy donors. Primers for the PCR totalled 60 Vbeta and 13 Jbeta. Profiling relied on immunoSEQ multiplex PCR, and the TCRdb table lists in-frame clones only, not all of them. Altogether some 70,000 clones are present, roughly 79% being singletons, with the ten largest covering less than 7.5%. Sequencing was performed on PBMCs. These receptors came from a man between 45 and 60 years old in good health and CMV-seronegative.

The chain couples TRBV10-3 to TRBJ2-1; D perhaps matches TRBD2 (5 bases). CDR1 is ENHRY, CDR2 SYGVKD, per germline. The germline V and J ends were trimmed by 2 bases and 3 bases, with 14 bases remaining between them. The CDR3 loop spans 16 amino acids. CDR3 coding DNA: TGTGCCATCAGTGAGGCCCGTCCAGGAGGCTACAATGAGCAGTTCTTC. It is translated as CAISEARPGGYNEQFF.

V usage is TRBV30 and J usage is TRBJ1-1; 10 bases are shared with TRBD1. This CDR3 is built from 16 residues. Germline V gene data show CDR1 as GTSNPN and CDR2 as SVGIG (reference sequence). The junction had 9 bases not matched to a gene; V was cut back by 3 bases and J by 2 bases. CDR3 coding DNA: TGTGCCTGGAGCAAAGGGACAGGGGCGGGAAACACTGAAGCTTTCTTT. This gives the protein CAWSKGTGAGNTEAFF.

The chain couples TRBV11-3 to TRBJ2-1; D not resolved. This CDR3 is 13 amino acids long. The V end lost 2 bases, the J end lost 9 bases, and 11 bases lay between the germline ends. The V gene's germline CDR1 is SGHNT and CDR2 YENEEA. The chain's CDR3 is CASSLTHAGEQFF. CDR3 coding DNA: TGTGCCAGCAGCTTAACACACGCAGGTGAGCAGTTCTTC.

The gene calls are TRBV28 and TRBJ2-7; the match to TRBD2 covers 9 bases. Per the germline V gene, CDR1 is MDHEN and CDR2 is SYDVKM. The CDR3 runs to 14 residues. V dropped 7 bases and J dropped 4; count of bases not matched to a gene: 8. The CDR3 reads CASTPGAGGYEQYF. The DNA for the CDR3 is TGTGCCAGCACTCCAGGGGCGGGAGGGTACGAGCAGTACTTC.

V usage is TRBV9 and J usage is TRBJ2-7, with 8 bases aligning to TRBD2. There are 14 residues in the CDR3. V shed 4 bases and J 0 bases; nucleotides not matched to a gene: 3. The germline CDR1 and CDR2 sequences are SGDLS and YYNGEE. DNA for the CDR3: TGTGCCAGCAGCATGACTAGCGCCTCCTACGAGCAGTACTTC. The encoded protein is CASSMTSASYEQYF.

This clone was detected once. The chain carries TRBV5-1 and TRBJ1-2; 7 bases map to TRBD1. V gave up 2 bases and J gave up 5 bases; unmatched junction bases: 3. The CDR3 extends over 13 amino acids. From germline, CDR1 is SGHRS and CDR2 YFSETQ. CDR3 in amino acids: CASSFTGEYGYTF. The CDR3 DNA reads as TGCGCCAGCAGCTTCACAGGGGAGTATGGCTACACCTTC.

As to this clone: At one end, the junction sequence differs from germline, possibly due to a read error. V usage is TRBV7-7 and J usage is TRBJ2-5; tentatively, D is TRBD2 (6 bases). Germline V gives CDR1 SSHAT, CDR2 FNYEAQ (reference sequence). CDR3 size: 14 residues. CDR3 sequence: CASSRFGGSETQYF. In DNA form, the CDR3 reads TGTGCTAGCAGCAGATTTGGGGGGTCGGAGACCCAGTACTTC.

The chain combines TRBV7-2 with TRBJ2-7; 10 nucleotides align to TRBD1. The CDR3 extends over 16 amino acids. The germline CDR1 and CDR2 sequences are SGHTA and FQGNSA. Trimming took 1 base from V and 6 from J; bases not matched to a gene: 9. Written as DNA, the CDR3 is TGTGCCAGCAGCTTAGGGGGCGACAGGGGGCCTAGCGAGCAGTACTTC. Amino acid sequence: CASSLGGDRGPSEQYF.

The chain links TRBV10-2 to TRBJ2-7; 7 nucleotides match TRBD2. Germline values: CDR1 WSHSY, CDR2 SAAADI. The ends lost 10 bases at V and 2 bases at J; junction bases unmatched: 14. This CDR3 region has 15 residues. The CDR3 protein is CATLYRPSGTYEQYF. CDR3 nucleotide sequence: TGCGCCACCTTATACAGGCCTAGCGGTACCTACGAGCAGTACTTC.

The CDR3 DNA follows: TGTGCCAGCAGCCAGGGACTAGCGGGACCCTACGAGCAGTACTTC. Its protein product is CASSQGLAGPYEQYF. V is TRBV11-2 and J is TRBJ2-7; 13 bases line up with TRBD2. Germline V gene data show CDR1 as SGHAT and CDR2 as FQNNGV. Trimming cost V 5 bases and J 2 bases; bases outside gene matches: 3. The CDR3 extends over 15 amino acids.

The chain uses TRBV30 and TRBJ1-1, with TRBD1 matching over 7 bases. CDR3 length: 13 residues. The germline gives CDR1 GTSNPN, CDR2 SVGIG (reference sequence). Trimming took 0 bases from V and 6 from J; bases not matched to a gene: 4. Here the CDR3 DNA reads TGTGCCTGGAGTGTACAGGGGACTGCTGAAGCTTTCTTT. Translating gives CAWSVQGTAEAFF.

This chain links TRBV30 with TRBJ2-7; 9 bases are shared with TRBD1. The CDR3 has 15 amino acids. Germline CDR1 reads GTSNPN; CDR2 reads SVGIG (reference sequence). The trim removed 4 bases at V and 6 bases at J, leaving 13 bases unmatched. Here the CDR3 DNA reads TGTGCCTGGAACAAAGGGGGGACAGGGCCCCCCGAGCAGTACTTC. It codes for CAWNKGGTGPPEQYF.

The chain employs TRBV27 and TRBJ1-4, with D possibly being TRBD1 (6 bases). The CDR3 has 15 residues. Germline V gene data show CDR1 as MNHEY and CDR2 as SMNVEV (reference sequence). The ends were cut back, 5 bases at V and 0 bases at J, with 10 bases in the middle. The CDR3 nucleotides read TGTGCCAGCAGTCCGAGGGGGTCAACTAATGAAAAACTGTTTTTT. Its translation: CASSPRGSTNEKLFF. Supplemented by reference TRBV27 and TRBJ1-4, the full variable domain reads EAQVTQNPRYLITVTGKKLTVTCSQNMNHEYMSWYRQDPGLGLRQIYYSMNVEVTDKGDVPEGYKVSRKEKRNFPLILESPSPNQTSLYFCASSPRGSTNEKLFFGSGTQLSVL.

The CDR3 DNA is TGTGCCAGCTCCCTGGGGGGGACAGGGAAAGGTGGCTACACCTTC. Translating gives CASSLGGTGKGGYTF. V is TRBV7-2 and J is TRBJ1-2, with TRBD1 identical over 9 bases. CDR3 length: 15 residues. The V segment lost 8 bases and the J segment 7 bases; nucleotides outside the gene matches: 14. Germline assignment: CDR1 SGHTA and CDR2 FQGNSA.

The V and J genes are TRBV11-3 and TRBJ2-2; D might be TRBD1 (7 bases). CDR3 length equals 17 residues. Per the germline V gene, CDR1 is SGHNT and CDR2 is YENEEA. With 1 base removed from V and 3 bases from J, the gap between germline ends came to 15 bases. This CDR3 reads CASSLVFVRGDTGELFF. The CDR3 DNA reads as TGTGCCAGCAGCTTAGTATTTGTCAGGGGGGACACCGGGGAGCTGTTTTTT.

This clone was counted a few times. An end of the junction does not agree with germline; a read error may underlie this. The gene calls are TRBV7-7 and TRBJ2-5, with a weak D call TRBD2 (6 bases). Germline V gene data show CDR1 as SSHAT and CDR2 as FNYEAQ (reference sequence). CDR3 length: 15 residues. The CDR3 here is CASSLAQGGGETQYF. The DNA of the CDR3 is TGTGCTAGCAGCTTAGCGCAGGGTGGAGGGGAGACCCAGTACTTC.

The chain couples TRBV28 to TRBJ1-1; 7 bases line up with TRBD1. Germline V gene sequence: CDR1 MDHEN, CDR2 SYDVKM. The CDR3 is 12 amino acids. The trim removed 6 bases at V and 6 bases at J, leaving 4 bases unmatched. Here the CDR3 reads CASRTGPAEAFF. The CDR3 nucleotides are TGTGCCAGCAGGACAGGGCCAGCTGAAGCTTTCTTT.